This is a list of T cell receptor beta chains from one sample in a study of blood T cell repertoires in COVID-19. Data came from immunoSEQ multiplex PCR; TCRdb stores just in-frame clones and leaves some out. The profile shows 65,000 to 85,000 clones, roughly 80% of them singletons. Input material: peripheral blood. The receptor set was obtained from a woman aged 60 to 75 with acute or convalescent COVID-19. Both conserved end residues are part of each CDR3. The D gene is left open where the match is weak. Size values are once, few and many counts, or a class for expanded clones, and some rows have none.

clone_size d_call j_call v_call cdr3_nt cdr3_aa
. . TRBJ2-2 TRBV5-1 TGCGCCAGCAGCCATGAAGGGGCAAGTCTAGGCGGGGAGCTGTTTTTT CASSHEGASLGGELFF
once TRBD1 TRBJ2-4 TRBV2 TGTGCCAGCAATACAGGGGGCAACAACATTCAGTACTTC CASNTGGNNIQYF
. . TRBJ1-1 TRBV6-5 TGTGCCAGCAATCGGGGGGACGAAGCTTTCTTT CASNRGDEAFF
. . TRBJ2-5 TRBV3-1/TRBV3-2 TGTGCCAGCAGCCAAGCCTACAGGGCAGATGGAGAGACCCAGTACTTC CASSQAYRADGETQYF
. . TRBJ2-4 TRBV5-4 TGTGCCAGCAGCTTGTGGTCCTTCGGCAGGAAAAACATTCAGTACTTC CASSLWSFGRKNIQYF
. . TRBJ2-3 TRBV7-2 TGTGCCAGCAGCTTTCCGGGAGTAGATACGCAGTATTTT CASSFPGVDTQYF
. TRBD1 TRBJ1-6 TRBV29-1 TGCAGCGTTCGGGACAGTGAGAATTCACCCCTCCACTTT CSVRDSENSPLHF
. . TRBJ1-5 TRBV6-6 TGTGCCAGCATCCAGGGGCCAAATCAGCCCCAGCATTTT CASIQGPNQPQHF
. TRBD1 TRBJ1-5 TRBV24-1 TGTGCCACCAGTGATCCGGGACAGCCCAATCAGCCCCAGCATTTT CATSDPGQPNQPQHF
. . TRBJ2-6 TRBV5-1 TGCGCCAGCAGTGTTACTCGGGGCTCTGGGGCCAACGTCCTGACTTTC CASSVTRGSGANVLTF
. . TRBJ2-6 TRBV27 TGTGCCAGCAGTATCCTTTCGTTTTCTAGCTCTGGGGCCAACGTCCTGACTTTC CASSILSFSSSGANVLTF
. . TRBJ2-1 TRBV7-2 TGTGCCAGCAGCTTGATGCGGGACCCCTACAATGAGCAGTTCTTC CASSLMRDPYNEQFF
. TRBD2 TRBJ2-3 TRBV9 TGTGCCAGCAGCAGGCAGCGGGGGAGCACAGATACGCAGTATTTT CASSRQRGSTDTQYF
few . TRBJ1-4 TRBV5-4 TGTGCCAGCAGCTTGGAACAGGAGAATAATGAAAAACTGTTTTTT CASSLEQENNEKLFF
few . TRBJ2-5 TRBV24-1 TGTGCCACCAGTGATCCTATGGGTAGCGACATACAAGAGACCCAGTACTTC CATSDPMGSDIQETQYF
once TRBD1 TRBJ2-1 TRBV18 TGTGCCAGCTCACCGGGACAGGGTATGGGTAGTGAGCAGTTCTTC CASSPGQGMGSEQFF
. . TRBJ1-5 TRBV7-9 TGTGCCAGCAGCTCCCCAGGGGATCAGCCCCAGCATTTT CASSSPGDQPQHF
. . TRBJ1-6 TRBV5-6 TGTGCCAGCAGCTTGCTATCGAGCTCCTATAATTCACCCCTCCACTTT CASSLLSSSYNSPLHF
. TRBD2 TRBJ2-2 TRBV7-9 TGTGCCAGCAGCTTGGGAAGCGGGGGGGACACCGGGGAGCTGTTTTTT CASSLGSGGDTGELFF
. . TRBJ1-2 TRBV7-2 TGTGCCAGCAGCTCTCACAAGCAGGGAAACTATGGCTACACCTTC CASSSHKQGNYGYTF
. TRBD1 TRBJ2-7 TRBV30 TGTGCCTGGTGCCGGGACAGTTGCTACGAGCAGTACTTC CAWCRDSCYEQYF
. TRBD2 TRBJ2-3 TRBV5-4 TGTGCCAGCAGCTTGAAGCGGGGGGGCCGCACAGATACGCAGTATTTT CASSLKRGGRTDTQYF
. . TRBJ1-4 TRBV5-1 TGCGCCAGCAGCGTCGGGGTCTCCGGAGGTAGTGAAAAACTGTTTTTT CASSVGVSGGSEKLFF
once TRBD2 TRBJ2-3 TRBV5-1 TGCGCCAGCAGCTTGGCGGGACTAGCGGGGGGGATGCAGTATTTT CASSLAGLAGGMQYF
. . TRBJ1-3 TRBV9 TGTGCCAGCAGCGTGAGCCGTTGGGGCAGGGGCTCTGGAAACACCATATATTTT CASSVSRWGRGSGNTIYF
. TRBD1 TRBJ2-7 TRBV10-3 TGTGCCATCACTGAACGACAGGGTACAACCTACGAGCAGTACTTC CAITERQGTTYEQYF
. . TRBJ1-3 TRBV4-3 TGCGCCAGCAGCCAAGATTTCACAGTGAACTCTGGAAACACCATATATTTT CASSQDFTVNSGNTIYF
. . TRBJ1-1 TRBV9 TGTGCCAGCAGCGTAGGTGGACAGATGAACACTGAAGCTTTCTTT CASSVGGQMNTEAFF
. TRBD1 TRBJ1-5 TRBV6-2/TRBV6-3 TGTGCCAGCAGTCCGTGGACAGGGGGAATGACGCAGCCCCAGCATTTT CASSPWTGGMTQPQHF
few . TRBJ2-5 TRBV4-2 TGTGCCAGCAGCCAAGATGGCCGCCAAGAGACCCAGTACTTC CASSQDGRQETQYF
. TRBD2 TRBJ2-1 TRBV7-7 TGTGCCAGCAGCTCGGGACTAGCGGGGGGTCATGAGCAGTTCTTC CASSSGLAGGHEQFF
. . TRBJ2-2 TRBV29-1 TGCAGCGTTGGAGTTGCGGCGAACACCGGGGAGCTGTTTTTT CSVGVAANTGELFF
. TRBD2 TRBJ2-2 TRBV20-1 TGCAGTGCTAGTGTTCGGGGGGGCCTCCCCGGGGAGCTGTTTTTT CSASVRGGLPGELFF
. TRBD2 TRBJ2-3 TRBV14 TGTGCCAGCAGAGAGAGCGGGGGCCTTAGCACAGATACGCAGTATTTT CASRESGGLSTDTQYF
. . TRBJ1-1 TRBV27 TGTGCCAGCAGTTTTGTCTCCAGGGGCCAGAACACTGAAGCTTTCTTT CASSFVSRGQNTEAFF
. . TRBJ1-4 TRBV27 TGTGCCAGCAGTTCTTCAGGAGGGCGTGAAAAACTGTTTTTT CASSSSGGREKLFF
few . TRBJ2-3 TRBV7-8 TGTGCCAGCAGCTTAGTCGGGGACACAGATACGCAGTATTTT CASSLVGDTDTQYF
. . TRBJ2-3 TRBV4-1 TGCGCCAGCAGCCAAGGGGCCCGCACGGGGGATACGCAGTATTTT CASSQGARTGDTQYF
. . TRBJ1-2 TRBV5-1 TGCGCCAGCAGCCTTTACAGGGAGGGCTATGGCTACACCTTC CASSLYREGYGYTF
few . TRBJ1-1 TRBV4-3 TGCGCCAGCAGCCAAGATCCAGGGGTGATAGAGGACACTGAAGCTTTCTTT CASSQDPGVIEDTEAFF
. TRBD2 TRBJ2-6 TRBV3-1/TRBV3-2 TGTGCCAGCAGCCAAGATGGGGGGGCTGGGGCCAACGTCCTGACTTTC CASSQDGGAGANVLTF